The rows below give T cell receptor beta chains drawn from one sample of a study of shared clonotypes between healthy human individuals. Sequencing used immunoSEQ multiplex PCR; TCRdb keeps in-frame clones, though not all of them. The data show around 480,000 clones, almost 80% seen once. The sequenced sample was PBMCs. These receptors came from a woman in her 40s in good health. Some clones in this sample may be carry-over from other donors' samples. Both conserved end residues are part of each CDR3. Fields, in order: V gene, J gene, D gene, clone size, CDR3 DNA, CDR3 protein. D genes are given only for firm matches. Rows may omit the clone size; those that give it use once, few, many or a size class.

TRBV6-1	TRBJ2-3	TRBD1	-	TGTGCCAGCAGTGAATCTCAGGGGGTAGATACGCAGTATTTT	CASSESQGVDTQYF
TRBV10-1	TRBJ1-1	-	-	TGCGCCAGCAGGCAGGGGCGGAAAGGTGAAGCTTTCTTT	CASRQGRKGEAFF
TRBV21-1	TRBJ2-5	-	-	TGTGCCAGCAGCATCGGACAGCAAGAGACCCAGTACTTC	CASSIGQQETQYF
TRBV19	TRBJ2-5	-	few	TGTGCCACGTCCAGGGGGAGGTCGGAGACCCAGTACTTC	CATSRGRSETQYF
TRBV18	TRBJ1-3	-	-	TGTGCCAGCTCACCACCGGGAGGGACCCGCGCTGGAAACACCATATATTTT	CASSPPGGTRAGNTIYF
TRBV6-5	TRBJ1-6	-	-	TGTGCCAGCAGTTACGGGTCTAGCTCCTATAATTCACCCCTCCACTTT	CASSYGSSSYNSPLHF
TRBV29-1	TRBJ2-1	TRBD2	-	TGCAGCGTTGAAGCTCACCTAGCGGGAGTATCTAATGAGCAGTTCTTC	CSVEAHLAGVSNEQFF
TRBV6-6	TRBJ2-2	-	few	TGTGCCAGCAGGACTGGGGACACAACCGGGGAGCTGTTTTTT	CASRTGDTTGELFF
TRBV6-9	TRBJ2-7	TRBD2	-	TGTGCCAGCATTACTAGCGGAACCTACGAGCAGTACTTC	CASITSGTYEQYF
TRBV4-1	TRBJ2-1	-	-	TGCGCCAGCAGCCCCCAGGTAGGCTCCTACAATGAGCAGTTCTTC	CASSPQVGSYNEQFF
TRBV10-3	TRBJ2-1	TRBD2	-	TGTGCCATCAGTGACGGACTAGCGGGAAAGAGCTCCTACAATGAGCAGTTCTTC	CAISDGLAGKSSYNEQFF
TRBV7-9	TRBJ2-5	-	-	TGTGCCAGCAGCCCGAGTGAGACCCAGTACTTC	CASSPSETQYF
TRBV5-1	TRBJ2-6	-	-	TGCGCCAGCAGCCCGCCGGTGATGAGGGCCAACGTCCTGACTTTC	CASSPPVMRANVLTF
TRBV27	TRBJ2-3	-	-	TGTGCCAGCAGTTATACGGAGCGGTCCACAGATACGCAGTATTTT	CASSYTERSTDTQYF
TRBV28	TRBJ2-2	TRBD1	-	TGTGCCAGCAGGGAGGGACAGGGGCTAAACACCGGGGAGCTGTTTTTT	CASREGQGLNTGELFF
TRBV2	TRBJ2-2	-	-	TGTGCCAGCATAGGGGGATGGACCGGGGAGCTGTTTTTT	CASIGGWTGELFF
TRBV11-3	TRBJ2-3	TRBD2	-	TGTGCCAGCAGTCCGGGACTAGCGGGACCTTCCACAGATACGCAGTATTTT	CASSPGLAGPSTDTQYF
TRBV7-9	TRBJ2-3	-	few	TGTGCCAGCAGCTTAGACGGTTCGACAGATACGCAGTATTTT	CASSLDGSTDTQYF
TRBV29-1	TRBJ2-3	TRBD2	-	TGCAGCGTTGGAGGGCTAGCGGGCACAGATACGCAGTATTTT	CSVGGLAGTDTQYF
TRBV7-3	TRBJ2-1	-	-	TGTGCCAGCAGCTCCGACTACTACAATGAGCAGTTCTTC	CASSSDYYNEQFF
TRBV6-1	TRBJ1-5	-	-	TGTGCCAGCAGTGAACAGGACAGAAACAATCAGCCCCAGCATTTT	CASSEQDRNNQPQHF
TRBV13	TRBJ2-1	-	-	TGTGCCAGCGGGGCGGGATGGGGCAATGAGCAGTTCTTC	CASGAGWGNEQFF
TRBV6-5	TRBJ2-7	TRBD2	-	TGTGCCAGCAGTTACCGGCGGGAGGCCTACGAGCAGTACTTC	CASSYRREAYEQYF
TRBV18	TRBJ1-4	-	-	TGTGCCAGCTCACCGGAGGTGGCAGGGAATGAAAAACTGTTTTTT	CASSPEVAGNEKLFF
TRBV6-5	TRBJ2-7	-	-	TGTGCCACGCAACCGGGACCATCCTACGAGCAGTACTTC	CATQPGPSYEQYF
TRBV5-1	TRBJ2-7	-	-	TGCGCCAGCAGCTCGGACACCAACGAGCAGTACTTC	CASSSDTNEQYF
TRBV4-3	TRBJ2-7	TRBD1	once	TGCGCCAGCAGCCGCGACTCGACAGGGGGCTCTTCGGAGCAGTACTTC	CASSRDSTGGSSEQYF
TRBV5-6	TRBJ2-1	-	-	TGTGCCAGCAGCTCGAGTGGGGGCGTTTACAATGAGCAGTTCTTC	CASSSSGGVYNEQFF
TRBV4-3	TRBJ2-3	TRBD2	-	TGCGCCAGCAGCCGCCTGGGGGGTAGCGGGATAGATACGCAGTATTTT	CASSRLGGSGIDTQYF
TRBV5-4	TRBJ1-1	-	-	TGTGCCAGCAGCTCATCTGACCAGAACACTGAAGCTTTCTTT	CASSSSDQNTEAFF
TRBV5-6	TRBJ2-3	-	-	TGTGCCAGCAGCTTCCTGGGGGGTTGGGCCACAGATGCGCAGTATTTT	CASSFLGGWATDAQYF
TRBV19	TRBJ1-5	-	-	TGTGCCAGTAGGACCTCTAGGGGGTTGGGATGGCCCCAGCATTTT	CASRTSRGLGWPQHF
TRBV6-6	TRBJ1-2	-	-	TGTGCCAGCAGTTACTCTAGGACGCAAACCTTCTACACCTTC	CASSYSRTQTFYTF
TRBV25-1	TRBJ1-1	TRBD1	-	TGTGCCAGCAGAACAGGGGGGACTGAAGCTTTCTTT	CASRTGGTEAFF
TRBV6-1	TRBJ2-5	-	-	TGTGCCAGCAGGCAAGGGCCCCAAGAGACCCAGTACTTC	CASRQGPQETQYF
TRBV5-1	TRBJ1-2	-	-	TGCGCCAGCAGCTTTGACCCTAACTATGGCTACACCTTC	CASSFDPNYGYTF
TRBV4-1	TRBJ2-1	-	few	TGCGCCAGCAGCTACAATGAGCAGTTCTTC	CASSYNEQFF
TRBV7-3	TRBJ2-2	TRBD2	-	TGTGCCAGCAGTTTGACTAGCGGGATGAACACCGGGGAGCTGTTTTTT	CASSLTSGMNTGELFF
TRBV23-1	TRBJ2-1	-	-	TGCGCCAGCAGTCAAGGACGGCCATACAATGAGCAGTTCTTC	CASSQGRPYNEQFF
TRBV7-9	TRBJ1-5	TRBD1	-	TGTGCCAGCAGCTTAGCGGGACAGGGGAATCAGCCCCAGCATTTT	CASSLAGQGNQPQHF
TRBV27	TRBJ2-6	-	-	TGTGCCAGCAGTGTCTCTGGGGCCAACGTCCTGACTTTC	CASSVSGANVLTF
TRBV28	TRBJ2-7	-	-	TGTGCCACATCTCGACAGTCCCCCTATGAGCAGTACTTC	CATSRQSPYEQYF
TRBV11-3	TRBJ2-5	TRBD2	-	TGTGCCAGCAGCTTAGGACTAGCGGGACAAGAGACCCAGTACTTC	CASSLGLAGQETQYF
TRBV30	TRBJ2-1	TRBD1	-	TGTGCCTGGAGTGGGGACAGGGTCAATGAGCAGTTCTTC	CAWSGDRVNEQFF
TRBV4-2	TRBJ1-1	TRBD1	-	TGTGCCAGCAGCCAGGGAGACAGGGGAAGGGCTTTCTTT	CASSQGDRGRAFF
TRBV7-2	TRBJ1-1	-	-	TGTGCCAGCAGCCCCAGCAGATTGAACACTGAAGCTTTCTTT	CASSPSRLNTEAFF
TRBV11-3	TRBJ2-6	TRBD1	-	TGTGCCAGCAGCAAGGGACAGGGGGCCCCTGGGGCCAACGTCCTGACTTTC	CASSKGQGAPGANVLTF
TRBV30	TRBJ1-5	-	-	TGTGCCTGGAGCTTTGGGGGGGATCAGCCCCAGCATTTT	CAWSFGGDQPQHF
TRBV12-1	TRBJ1-5	-	-	TGTGCCAGCACCGGTGACAGGCGCAATCAGCCCCAGCATTTT	CASTGDRRNQPQHF
TRBV2	TRBJ2-3	TRBD2	-	TGTGCCAGCAGTGACGGGGGGGGAAGCACAGATACGCAGTATTTT	CASSDGGGSTDTQYF